Reported below is one T cell receptor beta chain. This sample was taken from a study of technical replicates of blood from a few donors. Data came from immunoSEQ multiplex PCR; TCRdb stores just in-frame clones and leaves some out. The sample contains tens of thousands of clones, roughly 95% of which appear only once. The clonotype comes from a human donor in good health. Some clones in this sample may be carry-over from other donors' samples. The material sequenced was PBMCs.

The CDR3 loop reads CASSQEEGDQPQHF. The CDR3 coding sequence is TGCGCCAGCAGCCAAGAGGAAGGGGATCAGCCCCAGCATTTT. The chain recombines TRBV4-1 with TRBJ1-5; D possibly corresponds to TRBD1 (5 bases). CDR1 MGHRA and CDR2 YSYEKL come from the germline V gene. The CDR3 is 14 residues long. Trimming cost V 0 bases and J 5 bases, with 8 bases left between them.